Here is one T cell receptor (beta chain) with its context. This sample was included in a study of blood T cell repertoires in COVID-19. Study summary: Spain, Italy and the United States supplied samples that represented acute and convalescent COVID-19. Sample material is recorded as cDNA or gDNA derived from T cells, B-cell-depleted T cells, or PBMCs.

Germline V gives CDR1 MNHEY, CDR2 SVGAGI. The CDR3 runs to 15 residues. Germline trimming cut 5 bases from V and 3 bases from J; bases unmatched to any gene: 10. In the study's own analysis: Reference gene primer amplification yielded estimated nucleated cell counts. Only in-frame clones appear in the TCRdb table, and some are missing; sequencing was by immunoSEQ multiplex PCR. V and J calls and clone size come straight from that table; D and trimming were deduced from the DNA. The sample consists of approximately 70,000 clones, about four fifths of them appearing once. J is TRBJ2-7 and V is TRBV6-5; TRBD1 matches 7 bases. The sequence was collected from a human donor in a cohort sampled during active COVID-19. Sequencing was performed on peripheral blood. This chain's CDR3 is CASSPSPGQSYEQYF. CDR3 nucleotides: TGTGCCAGCAGTCCCTCCCCGGGACAGAGCTACGAGCAGTACTTC.